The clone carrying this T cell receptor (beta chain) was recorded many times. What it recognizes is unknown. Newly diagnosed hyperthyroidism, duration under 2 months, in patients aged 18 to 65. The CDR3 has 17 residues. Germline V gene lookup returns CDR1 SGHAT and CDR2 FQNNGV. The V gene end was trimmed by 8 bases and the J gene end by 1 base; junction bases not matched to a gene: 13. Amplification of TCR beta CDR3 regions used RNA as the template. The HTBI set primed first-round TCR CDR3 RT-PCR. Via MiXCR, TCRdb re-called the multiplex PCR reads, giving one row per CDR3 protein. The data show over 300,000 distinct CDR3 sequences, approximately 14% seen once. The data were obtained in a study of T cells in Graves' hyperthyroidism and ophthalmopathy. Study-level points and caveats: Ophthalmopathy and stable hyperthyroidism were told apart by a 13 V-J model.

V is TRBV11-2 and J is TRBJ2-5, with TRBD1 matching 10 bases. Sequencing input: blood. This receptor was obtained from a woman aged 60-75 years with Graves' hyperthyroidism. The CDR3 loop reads CASSGTGATVVQETQYF. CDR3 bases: TGTGCCAGCTCAGGGACAGGGGCCACGGTTGTCCAAGAGACCCAGTACTTC.